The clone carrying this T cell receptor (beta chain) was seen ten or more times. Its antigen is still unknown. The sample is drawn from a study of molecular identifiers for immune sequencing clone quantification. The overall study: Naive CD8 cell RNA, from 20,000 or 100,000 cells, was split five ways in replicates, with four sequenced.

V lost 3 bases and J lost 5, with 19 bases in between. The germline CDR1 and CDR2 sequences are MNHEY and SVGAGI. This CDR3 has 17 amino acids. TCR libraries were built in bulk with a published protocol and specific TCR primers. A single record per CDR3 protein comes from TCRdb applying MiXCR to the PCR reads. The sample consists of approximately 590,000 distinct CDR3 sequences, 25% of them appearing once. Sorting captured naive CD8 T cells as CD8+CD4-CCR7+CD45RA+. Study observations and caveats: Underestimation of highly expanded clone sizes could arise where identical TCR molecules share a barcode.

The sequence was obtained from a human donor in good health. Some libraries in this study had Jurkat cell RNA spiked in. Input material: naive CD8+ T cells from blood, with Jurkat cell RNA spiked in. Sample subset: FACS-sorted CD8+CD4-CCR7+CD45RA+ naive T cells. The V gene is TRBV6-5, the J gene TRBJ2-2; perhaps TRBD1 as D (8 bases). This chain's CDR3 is CASSYLGGTGWTGELFF. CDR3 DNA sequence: TGTGCCAGCAGTTATCTCGGGGGGACAGGTTGGACCGGGGAGCTGTTTTTT.